The 15 T cell receptor beta chains below come from one sample, sequenced in a study of cytomegalovirus exposure and HLA in healthy donors. Some clones are missing from TCRdb's copy, which holds only in-frame ones; the method was immunoSEQ multiplex PCR. The profile covers some 80,000 clones, with roughly 95% appearing a single time and approximately 0.69% taken by the ten largest. The specimen sequenced was PBMCs. These receptors all stem from a woman aged 18-29 years in good health and CMV-seronegative.

The chain uses TRBV5-6 and TRBJ1-5; unclear D gene. Germline loops: CDR1 SGHDT, CDR2 YYEEEE. This CDR3 comprises 12 residues. The V and J ends lost 0 bases and 5 bases respectively, with 3 bases between them. The CDR3 bases are TGTGCCAGCAGCTTGGGAGATCAGCCCCAGCATTTT. Its translation: CASSLGDQPQHF.

This clone was seen just once. This sequence joins TRBV10-3 and TRBJ1-1; D possibly corresponds to TRBD1 (5 bases). The CDR3 is made up of 17 amino acids. Germline loops: CDR1 ENHRY, CDR2 SYGVKD. With 5 bases removed from V and 3 bases from J, the gap between germline ends came to 22 bases. The CDR3 coding sequence is TGTGCCATCAGTCGATTTACCGGACAAGGGGTGGACACTGAAGCTTTCTTT. Translated: CAISRFTGQGVDTEAFF.

J is TRBJ2-7 and V is TRBV7-9, with unresolved D. The CDR3 has 14 residues. The ends were cut back, 3 bases at V and 1 base at J, with 10 bases in the middle. Germline loops: CDR1 SEHNR, CDR2 FQNEAQ (reference sequence). CDR3 region: CASSFLLTSYEQYF. In DNA form, the CDR3 reads TGTGCCAGCAGCTTTTTACTCACGTCCTACGAGCAGTACTTC. The full variable domain, in which reference TRBV7-9 and TRBJ2-7 provide the parts outside the CDR3, is DTGVSQNPRHKITKRGQNVTFRCDPISEHNRLYWYRQTLGQGPEFLTYFQNEAQLEKSRLLSDRFSAERPKGSFSTLEIQRTEQGDSAMYLCASSFLLTSYEQYFGPGTRLTVT.

The genes are TRBV11-2 and TRBJ2-1; D ambiguous. The germline gives CDR1 SGHAT, CDR2 FQNNGV. V was cut by 3 bases and J by 2 bases, with 11 bases left in between. CDR3 size: 15 residues. The CDR3 protein is CASSFGPGAYNEQFF. The CDR3 DNA reads as TGTGCCAGCAGCTTCGGTCCAGGTGCCTACAATGAGCAGTTCTTC.

V is TRBV28 and J is TRBJ2-7; a weak D match, TRBD2 (6 bases). The CDR3 is 14 amino acids. CDR1 and CDR2 (germline): MDHEN, SYDVKM. V was shortened by 4 bases and J by 6 bases, with 16 bases between the two germline ends. The CDR3 sequence is CASSSPAAAGEQYF. In DNA, the CDR3 is TGTGCCAGCAGTTCCCCCGCCGCAGCGGGCGAGCAGTACTTC.

This sequence joins TRBV7-2 and TRBJ1-1; D remains unclear. V gave up 4 bases and J gave up 2 bases, with 8 bases separating them. The germline gives CDR1 SGHTA, CDR2 FQGNSA. The CDR3 loop spans 13 amino acids. The CDR3 region has the DNA TGTGCCAGCAGCTACCACAGAAACACTGAAGCTTTCTTT. It translates to CASSYHRNTEAFF.

The rearrangement links TRBV2 to TRBJ1-4, with TRBD1 matching over 10 bases. Germline values: CDR1 SNHLY, CDR2 FYNNEI. J was trimmed by 7 bases and V by 0 bases; bases with no gene match: 5. This CDR3 is 16 amino acids long. The CDR3: CASSEAGRTGGEKLFF. CDR3 coding DNA: TGTGCCAGCAGTGAAGCTGGTAGGACAGGGGGTGAAAAACTGTTTTTT.

This clone was recorded many times. This chain connects TRBV4-2 to TRBJ1-1; no clear D. Trimming removed 0 bases from V and 5 bases from J, with 7 bases in between. CDR1 is LGHNA and CDR2 is YNFKEQ in the germline V gene. The CDR3 loop spans 13 amino acids. This chain's CDR3 is CASSQDGGTEAFF. The CDR3 bases are TGTGCCAGCAGCCAAGATGGAGGGACTGAAGCTTTCTTT.

This clone was observed once. V and J are TRBV10-3 and TRBJ1-3, with D possibly being TRBD1 (5 bases). The length of the CDR3 is 14 residues. Germline V gene sequence: CDR1 ENHRY, CDR2 SYGVKD. The V end was cut by 10 bases, the J end by 1 base, with 14 bases between. CDR3: CATGLALSGNTIYF. The DNA of the CDR3 is TGTGCCACAGGGTTAGCACTTTCTGGAAACACCATATATTTT.

The V call is TRBV27, the J call TRBJ2-7; D remains ambiguous. The germline V and J ends were trimmed by 6 bases and 0 bases, with 12 bases remaining between them. This CDR3 has 14 residues. Germline CDR1 is MNHEY and CDR2 is SMNVEV (reference sequence). Written as DNA, the CDR3 is TGTGCCAGCAGATCGGTGCCAGGCTCCTACGAGCAGTACTTC. As protein: CASRSVPGSYEQYF.

V and J are TRBV29-1 and TRBJ1-2; possibly TRBD1 for D (5 bases). The V gene lost 4 bases and the J gene lost 0 bases, with 9 bases spanning the gap. Germline assignment: CDR1 SQVTM and CDR2 ANQGSEA. The CDR3 runs to 13 residues. Here the CDR3 reads CSVGGRANYGYTF. The CDR3 nucleotides read TGCAGCGTTGGTGGCAGGGCTAACTATGGCTACACCTTC.

The gene calls are TRBV21-1 and TRBJ1-6; the listed D gene, TRBD1, was not tested against the DNA. TRBV21-1 corresponds to a pseudogene. CDR3 length: 23 residues. The CDR3 here is CASSKGPIREPGTGGSYNSPLHF. The CDR3 bases are TGTGCCAGCAGCAAAGGACCCATTCGGGAGCCCGGGACAGGGGGTTCCTATAATTCACCCCTCCACTTT.

The V gene is TRBV5-5, the J gene TRBJ2-1; D might be TRBD2 (5 bases). In germline, CDR1 is SGHKS, CDR2 YYEKEE (reference sequence). The ends were cut back, 2 bases at V and 9 bases at J, with 18 bases in the middle. This CDR3 is 15 amino acids long. The CDR3 region is CASSLTRQVRGEQFF. DNA of the CDR3: TGTGCCAGCAGCTTAACCCGGCAGGTCCGGGGTGAGCAGTTCTTC.

The CDR3 here is CASAGTGSTGELFF. The CDR3 nucleotides read TGTGCCAGCGCCGGGACAGGATCCACCGGGGAGCTGTTTTTT. The V call is TRBV9, the J call TRBJ2-2, with TRBD1 matching 8 bases. The CDR3 spans 14 residues. Germline CDR1 and CDR2: SGDLS and YYNGEE. The junction had 6 bases not matched to a gene; V was cut back by 7 bases and J by 4 bases.

This chain uses TRBV28 with TRBJ2-7; weak D call: TRBD2 (5 bases). Germline V CDR1 and CDR2: MDHEN, SYDVKM. Between the trimmed V and J ends, which lost 6 bases and 2 bases, there was a span of 14 bases. This CDR3 comprises 14 residues. The chain's CDR3 is CASRPPSGAYEQYF. For the CDR3, the DNA is TGTGCCAGCAGACCTCCAAGCGGCGCCTACGAGCAGTACTTC.